The rows below give T cell receptor beta chains drawn from one sample of a study of blood T cell repertoires in COVID-19. Repertoires were generated with immunoSEQ multiplex PCR, while TCRdb's copy carries only in-frame clones and drops some. This table has roughly 64,000 clones, approximately 70% appearing once. Sequencing was done on a sample of PBMCs or T cells enriched from blood (not recorded which). All receptors come from a woman between 55 and 75 years old who had been exposed to COVID-19. Both conserved end residues are part of each CDR3. Each record gives: V gene, CDR3 length, clone size, J gene, D gene, CDR3 DNA, CDR3 protein. D genes are given only for firm matches. Not every row has a clone size; where given, it reads once, few, many or a size class.

>TRBV3-1/TRBV3-2|16|NA|TRBJ2-4|TRBD1
TGTGCCAGCAGCCTCAATCCGGGACAGGGGAAAAACATTCAGTACTTC
CASSLNPGQGKNIQYF
>TRBV30|13|NA|TRBJ1-6|NA
TGTGCCTGGAGTCCGGGGGATAATTCACCCCTCCACTTT
CAWSPGDNSPLHF
>TRBV27|13|NA|TRBJ1-1|NA
TGTGCCAGCAGTTTAGGGGCGAACACTGAAGCTTTCTTT
CASSLGANTEAFF
>TRBV5-1|13|NA|TRBJ2-7|TRBD1
TGCGCCAGCAGCTTGACAGGGGGCTACGAGCAGTACTTC
CASSLTGGYEQYF
>TRBV7-2|16|NA|TRBJ2-7|TRBD1
TGTGCCAGCAGCTTAGCTCCGACAGGGGGCCCCTACGAGCAGTACTTC
CASSLAPTGGPYEQYF
>TRBV14|17|NA|TRBJ2-1|TRBD2
TGTGCCAGCAGCCCTTGGACTAGCGGAAGCTCCTACAATGAGCAGTTCTTC
CASSPWTSGSSYNEQFF
>TRBV6-5|14|many|TRBJ1-3|NA
TGTGCCAGCAGTAGCCGAAGCTCTGGAAACACCATATATTTT
CASSSRSSGNTIYF
>TRBV5-1|14|NA|TRBJ1-2|NA
TGCGCCAGCAGCCCAGGCAAAACTAACTATGGCTACACCTTC
CASSPGKTNYGYTF
>TRBV7-3|15|NA|TRBJ1-1|TRBD1
TGTGCCAGCAGCTTAGCAGGGGGCCGCAACACTGAAGCTTTCTTT
CASSLAGGRNTEAFF
>TRBV6-1|13|NA|TRBJ2-3|TRBD2
TGTGCCAGCAGTGAAATGCGGGGGGATACGCAGTATTTT
CASSEMRGDTQYF
>TRBV10-3|13|NA|TRBJ2-1|TRBD2
TGTGCCATTAGATCTAGCGGGGTCAATGAGCAGTTCTTC
CAIRSSGVNEQFF
>TRBV6-2/TRBV6-3|16|NA|TRBJ2-3|TRBD2
TGTGCCAGCAGTTACGGCCTAGCGGTAGATACAGATACGCAGTATTTT
CASSYGLAVDTDTQYF
>TRBV18|15|NA|TRBJ1-2|TRBD1
TGTGCCAGTTCCATATATGACAGGGGTCGCTATGGCTACACCTTC
CASSIYDRGRYGYTF
>TRBV9|14|once|TRBJ2-3|NA
TGTGCCAGCAGCTCCCGACATTCCACAGATACGCAGTATTTT
CASSSRHSTDTQYF
>TRBV10-2|14|NA|TRBJ1-5|TRBD1
TGCGCCAGCAGTGGCGCTGGACAGGGACAGCCCCAGCATTTT
CASSGAGQGQPQHF
>TRBV27|15|NA|TRBJ2-3|TRBD2
TGTGCCAGCAGATTCGAGGGGCGGGGGAAAGATACGCAGTATTTT
CASRFEGRGKDTQYF
>TRBV7-9|13|NA|TRBJ1-1|NA
TGTGCCAGCAGCTTTGGAGCGAACACTGAAGCTTTCTTT
CASSFGANTEAFF
>TRBV3-1/TRBV3-2|13|NA|TRBJ1-5|NA
TGTGCCAGCAGCCACGGGGGAGATCAGCCCCAGCATTTT
CASSHGGDQPQHF
>TRBV28|14|NA|TRBJ1-4|TRBD1
TGTGCCAGCAGACGACAGGGCGTTCATGAAAAACTGTTTTTT
CASRRQGVHEKLFF
>TRBV27|12|NA|TRBJ2-2|NA
TGTGCCAGCAGTTCCACGACTGGAGGGATGTTTTTT
CASSSTTGGMFF
>TRBV28|14|NA|TRBJ2-7|NA
TGTGCCAGCAGTTTCGAGGGCCCCACCTACGAGCAGTACTTC
CASSFEGPTYEQYF
>TRBV29-1|12|few|TRBJ1-1|NA
TGCAGCACCAGGGTGGGTGACACTGAAGCTTTCTTT
CSTRVGDTEAFF
>TRBV6-4|15|NA|TRBJ1-2|NA
TGTGCCAGCAGCGCGGAAGGGGGTCAATACTATGGCTACACCTTC
CASSAEGGQYYGYTF
>TRBV19|13|few|TRBJ1-1|NA
TGTGCCAGTAGTATAAAAGAGGGCACTGAAGCTTTCTTT
CASSIKEGTEAFF
>TRBV19|14|NA|TRBJ2-4|NA
TGTGCCAGTAGTTACCCCGCGGCCAAAAACATTCAGTACTTC
CASSYPAAKNIQYF
>TRBV4-2|16|NA|TRBJ1-3|NA
TGTGCCAGCACCCCTTCGGACAACCCCTCTGGAAACACCATATATTTT
CASTPSDNPSGNTIYF
>TRBV2|15|NA|TRBJ2-1|NA
TGTGCCAGCAGTGAATCGGGTAGCGCCCTAAATGAGCAGTTCTTC
CASSESGSALNEQFF
>TRBV5-4|13|NA|TRBJ2-1|NA
TGTGCCAGCAGCCGCTCCGGGAGAGACGAGCAGTTCTTC
CASSRSGRDEQFF
>TRBV7-8|15|NA|TRBJ2-7|NA
TGTGCCAGCAGCTTGAGTGACAGTGGCACCTACGAGCAGTACTTC
CASSLSDSGTYEQYF
>TRBV6-5|15|NA|TRBJ1-2|NA
TGTGCCAGCAGCAGTCAGGGAATCTCGGGCTATGGCTACACCTTC
CASSSQGISGYGYTF
>TRBV27|15|once|TRBJ2-3|TRBD2
TGTGCCAGCGGGGCCGGGACTAGCGGAGTAGATACGCAGTATTTT
CASGAGTSGVDTQYF
>TRBV18|16|NA|TRBJ1-4|NA
TGTGCCAGCTCATCAACAGGGACGGCTCCGAATGAAAAACTGTTTTTT
CASSSTGTAPNEKLFF
>TRBV2|15|NA|TRBJ1-2|NA
TGTGCCAGCAGAGCAGGGGCAGACCCAAACTATGGCTACACCTTC
CASRAGADPNYGYTF
>TRBV5-1|16|once|TRBJ2-3|TRBD2
TGCGCCAGCAGCTTTCCCACTAGCGCCTCCGCAGATACGCAGTATTTT
CASSFPTSASADTQYF
>TRBV2|19|NA|TRBJ2-3|TRBD2
TGTGCCAGCAGTGAATCCCTAGCGGGGGGCCTAGCTAGCACAGATACGCAGTATTTT
CASSESLAGGLASTDTQYF
>TRBV3-1/TRBV3-2|13|once|TRBJ1-1|NA
TGTGCCAGCAGCCAGGGGGCCGGGACTGAAGCTTTCTTT
CASSQGAGTEAFF
>TRBV4-1|16|NA|TRBJ1-5|TRBD1
TGCGCCAGCAGCCAAGATTCAGGGGGTATCAATCAGCCCCAGCATTTT
CASSQDSGGINQPQHF
>TRBV3-1/TRBV3-2|14|NA|TRBJ1-2|NA
TGTGCCAGCAGCCAAGGGCGGGGGCCTTATGGCTACACCTTC
CASSQGRGPYGYTF
>TRBV7-9|14|NA|TRBJ1-6|NA
TGTGCCAGCAGGCAGGACTCCTATAATTCACCCCTCCACTTT
CASRQDSYNSPLHF
>TRBV6-5|14|NA|TRBJ1-5|TRBD1
TGTGCCAGCAGTTTGACAGGGGCGAATCAGCCCCAGCATTTT
CASSLTGANQPQHF
>TRBV10-3|15|NA|TRBJ1-5|TRBD1
TGTGCCTCCGCCGCGGGGACAGGGAGCAATCAGCCCCAGCATTTT
CASAAGTGSNQPQHF
>TRBV3-1/TRBV3-2|16|NA|TRBJ2-7|TRBD2
TGTGCCAGCAGCCAAGGGCAGCCTAGCGGGTCCTACGAGCAGTACTTC
CASSQGQPSGSYEQYF
>TRBV24-1|14|NA|TRBJ1-5|NA
TGTGCCACCAGTGCTCGTGTAGGTAGCCAGCCCCAGCATTTT
CATSARVGSQPQHF
>TRBV6-5|14|NA|TRBJ2-1|TRBD2
TGTGCCAGCAGTTCGGGACTAGCTGCAAATGAGCAGTTCTTC
CASSSGLAANEQFF
>TRBV28|18|NA|TRBJ2-4|NA
TGTGCCAGCAGTTCGTCGGGGAAGCCCCTGGGGACCAAAAACATTCAGTACTTC
CASSSSGKPLGTKNIQYF
>TRBV15|17|NA|TRBJ2-2|TRBD1
TGTGCCACCATCCGGGACAGGGATGGAGGCGACACCGGGGAGCTGTTTTTT
CATIRDRDGGDTGELFF
>TRBV12-3/TRBV12-4|12|NA|TRBJ1-6|NA
TGTGCCAGCAGTTCCCAGGTTTCACCCCTCCACTTT
CASSSQVSPLHF
>TRBV29-1|14|once|TRBJ2-2|NA
TGCAGCGTTGGAGGGGGGGCGAACACCGGGGAGCTGTTTTTT
CSVGGGANTGELFF
>TRBV7-2|15|NA|TRBJ1-5|NA
TGTGCCAGCAGCTTAGACGGAGGCACCAATCAGCCCCAGCATTTT
CASSLDGGTNQPQHF
>TRBV9|14|NA|TRBJ2-4|NA
TGTGCCAGCAGCGTGTCCGGGATTGATAACATTCAGTACTTC
CASSVSGIDNIQYF
>TRBV3-1/TRBV3-2|13|NA|TRBJ2-7|NA
TGTGCCAGCAGCTTCGATAGGGGATACGAGCAGTACTTC
CASSFDRGYEQYF
>TRBV24-1|13|once|TRBJ1-1|NA
TGTGCCACCAGCCGCGGGGGGGACACTGAAGCTTTCTTT
CATSRGGDTEAFF
>TRBV9|12|NA|TRBJ2-1|NA
TGTGCCAGCAGCGTTCAGGCGAATGAGCAGTTCTTC
CASSVQANEQFF
>TRBV7-6|16|NA|TRBJ1-5|NA
TGTGCCAGCAGCCCTGGGGGGTGGGATAGCAATCAGCCCCAGCATTTT
CASSPGGWDSNQPQHF
>TRBV13|16|NA|TRBJ2-4|TRBD1
TGTGCCAGCAGCGCGTTATGGACAGGGGTCAAAAACATTCAGTACTTC
CASSALWTGVKNIQYF
>TRBV6-5|14|NA|TRBJ2-3|NA
TGTGCCAGCAGCCCCCGGGCGGGTGCAGATACGCAGTATTTT
CASSPRAGADTQYF
>TRBV9|15|few|TRBJ2-5|TRBD2
TGTGCCAGCAGCGTAATGCCTAGCGGCCAAGAGACCCAGTACTTC
CASSVMPSGQETQYF